What follows are 25 T cell receptor beta chains derived from one specimen sequenced in a study of shared T cell receptors in the human thymus. Clones were sequenced by immunoSEQ multiplex PCR, and TCRdb holds only the in-frame ones, with some missing. The sample gives approximately 400,000 clones, around 93% of which show up once; around 0.018% is in the top ten. Sequencing input: thymocytes. The receptors were sampled from a human donor.

The chain uses TRBV9 and TRBJ2-3, with D unclear. Trimming cost V 0 bases and J 6 bases, with 14 bases left between them. The CDR3 totals 15 residues. In germline, CDR1 is SGDLS, CDR2 YYNGEE. The CDR3 reads CASSVGPPDSDTQYF. The CDR3 DNA reads TGTGCCAGCAGCGTAGGGCCCCCAGATTCGGATACGCAGTATTTT.

V and J are TRBV5-1 and TRBJ1-5; D gene unclear. Germline V gives CDR1 SGHRS, CDR2 YFSETQ. V lost 0 bases to trimming and J lost 6 bases, with 16 bases between them. The CDR3 contains 16 residues. The CDR3 DNA reads TGCGCCAGCAGCTTGGGCGGTACGGGGAGTGGTCAGCCCCAGCATTTT. As protein: CASSLGGTGSGQPQHF.

The chain employs TRBV6-1 and TRBJ1-3; D not certain. The CDR3 contains 13 residues. V dropped 8 bases and J dropped 0 bases, with 8 bases sitting between them. Germline V gene sequence: CDR1 MNHNS, CDR2 SASEGT. The CDR3 reads CASPGRSGNTIYF. The CDR3, as DNA: TGTGCCAGCCCCGGACGCTCTGGAAACACCATATATTTT.

The chain links TRBV19 to TRBJ2-5; D unclear. The CDR3 has 15 amino acids. Germline CDR1 and CDR2: LNHDA and SQIVND (reference sequence). V was trimmed by 1 base and J by 5 bases, leaving 14 bases between them. CDR3 bases: TGTGCCAGTAGTATAGGGGCCTTCCCAATGGAGACCCAGTACTTC. Translated: CASSIGAFPMETQYF.

This sequence joins TRBV7-2 and TRBJ2-3, with D unclear. CDR3 length: 14 amino acids. V was trimmed by 5 bases and J by 4 bases, leaving 13 bases between them. Germline CDR1 and CDR2: SGHTA and FQGNSA. DNA of the CDR3: TGTGCCAGCAGCCCGACGTTGGGCGCAGATACGCAGTATTTT. It specifies CASSPTLGADTQYF.

V gene TRBV6-1 combines with J gene TRBJ1-1; D gene ambiguous. The CDR3 has 15 residues. Looked up from germline, CDR1 is MNHNS and CDR2 is SASEGT. Trimming pared 5 bases from V and 2 bases from J, leaving 15 bases between. The CDR3 region is CASSRIQKSNTEAFF. Here the CDR3 DNA reads TGTGCCAGCAGTCGAATACAGAAAAGCAACACTGAAGCTTTCTTT.

This clone was seen a single time. This chain links TRBV18 with TRBJ2-7; the D gene could be TRBD1 or TRBD2 (5 bases each). Germline CDR1 reads KGHSH; CDR2 reads LQKENI. Between the trimmed V and J ends, which lost 3 bases and 5 bases, there was a span of 17 bases. The CDR3 runs 15 residues. CDR3 DNA sequence: TGTGCCAGCTCACCCCACAGTAGTAGGGACCACGAGCAGTACTTC. This gives the protein CASSPHSSRDHEQYF.

This clone was seen a handful of times. This chain connects TRBV19 to TRBJ1-2; the D gene is possibly TRBD1 (6 bases). The CDR3 is made up of 12 amino acids. CDR1 is LNHDA, CDR2 SQIVND, per germline (reference sequence). Trimming stripped 8 bases from V and 2 bases from J, with 9 bases between. The CDR3 nucleotides read TGTGCCAGTTACAGGGAAAACTATGGCTACACCTTC. Protein product: CASYRENYGYTF.

The CDR3 spells CASRPTSGLPNTGELFF. The CDR3 DNA is TGTGCCAGCAGGCCAACTAGCGGGTTGCCCAACACCGGGGAGCTGTTTTTT. The rearrangement links TRBV13 to TRBJ2-2; 9 bases match TRBD2. CDR3 length: 17 residues. V dropped 6 bases and J dropped 2; count of bases not matched to a gene: 10. From germline, CDR1 is PRHDT and CDR2 FYEKMQ (reference sequence).

This sequence joins TRBV4-3 and TRBJ2-7; D call uncertain. The V gene's germline CDR1 is LGHNA and CDR2 YSLEER. The CDR3 extends over 15 amino acids. Trimming removed 0 bases at V and 0 bases at J, with 9 bases between. CDR3 region: CASSQERHYSYEQYF. CDR3 in DNA: TGCGCCAGCAGCCAAGAAAGGCATTACTCCTACGAGCAGTACTTC.

The chain couples TRBV5-1 to TRBJ2-7, with D tentatively TRBD2 (5 bases). Trimming removed 5 bases from V and 4 bases from J, with 19 bases in between. This CDR3 spans 15 amino acids. CDR1 is SGHRS and CDR2 is YFSETQ in the germline V gene. The CDR3 is CASRPTWSGTYEQYF. The CDR3 DNA is TGCGCCAGCAGACCCACTTGGAGCGGAACTTACGAGCAGTACTTC.

The genes are TRBV4-1 and TRBJ1-5; 7 nucleotides align to TRBD1. Germline assignment: CDR1 MGHRA and CDR2 YSYEKL. J was trimmed by 0 bases and V by 4 bases; bases with no gene match: 9. CDR3 length equals 17 residues. CDR3 in amino acids: CASSPNRGPLSNQPQHF. Written as DNA, the CDR3 is TGCGCCAGCAGCCCGAACAGGGGACCTCTTAGCAATCAGCCCCAGCATTTT.

This clone was seen only once. This chain uses TRBV28 with TRBJ2-1; the D gene is possibly TRBD2 (6 bases). Germline V CDR1 and CDR2: MDHEN, SYDVKM. Trimming left V 2 bases short and J 6 bases short, with 14 bases between. The CDR3 runs 15 residues. CDR3 region: CASSLIPGLLNEQFF. For the CDR3, the DNA is TGTGCCAGCAGTTTAATACCGGGACTCCTCAATGAGCAGTTCTTC.

This clone was found once. The chain employs TRBV7-9 and TRBJ1-2, with 8 bases that match TRBD1. Germline CDR1 reads SEHNR; CDR2 reads FQNEAQ (reference sequence). Trimming took 4 bases from V and 8 from J; bases not matched to a gene: 6. The CDR3 is made up of 13 amino acids. The CDR3 DNA sequence: TGTGCCAGCAGCTCGACAGGGGTGGGAGGCTACACCTTC. As protein: CASSSTGVGGYTF.

The V and J genes are TRBV27 and TRBJ2-7; 9 bases align to TRBD2. The J segment lost 6 bases and the V segment lost 8 bases, leaving 26 bases of the junction unmatched. There are 19 residues in the CDR3. Germline lookup yields CDR1 MNHEY and CDR2 SMNVEV (reference sequence). In DNA form, the CDR3 reads TGTGCCAGCCGCAGTTCATACCCGGATCGGCGGGAGGGCGGGGCCGAGCAGTACTTC. Translating it yields CASRSSYPDRREGGAEQYF.

This chain connects TRBV18 to TRBJ2-5; 7 bases line up with TRBD1. The CDR3 sequence is 14 residues long. Losses at the gene ends were 4 bases for V and 5 bases for J; bases not matched to a gene: 7. The germline V gene has CDR1 KGHSH and CDR2 LQKENI. The CDR3 protein is CASSRQGERETQYF. The CDR3 nucleotides are TGTGCCAGCTCACGACAGGGCGAGCGGGAGACCCAGTACTTC.

The chain is built from TRBV7-9 and TRBJ2-7, with 8 bases matching TRBD1. After removal of 4 bases from V and 3 bases from J, the junction contained 17 bases not matched to a gene. Germline V CDR1 and CDR2: SEHNR, FQNEAQ (reference sequence). The CDR3 is 18 residues long. The CDR3 here is CASSCTGQGPNRNYEQYF. Written as DNA, the CDR3 is TGTGCCAGCAGCTGTACAGGACAGGGCCCCAATAGAAACTACGAGCAGTACTTC.

This chain uses TRBV9 with TRBJ2-7, with 8 bases matching TRBD2. CDR3 length: 15 amino acids. V shed 2 bases and J 5 bases; nucleotides not matched to a gene: 9. Germline V gives CDR1 SGDLS, CDR2 YYNGEE. DNA for the CDR3: TGTGCCAGCAGCGTCCTCAGCGGGAGTTTCGACGAGCAGTACTTC. Its translation is CASSVLSGSFDEQYF.

In its sample, this clone was seen once. The chain couples TRBV11-2 to TRBJ1-5; no clear D. Germline V CDR1 and CDR2: SGHAT, FQNNGV. This CDR3 region has 17 residues. The V end lost 5 bases, the J end lost 1 base, and 18 bases lay between the germline ends. CDR3 in amino acids: CASSVGSPLGSNQPQHF. The CDR3 DNA is TGTGCCAGCAGCGTCGGTAGCCCATTGGGAAGCAATCAGCCCCAGCATTTT.

This chain links TRBV5-5 with TRBJ2-1; 14 bases match TRBD2. The V segment lost 7 bases and the J segment 8 bases; nucleotides outside the gene matches: 5. Germline CDR1 is SGHKS and CDR2 is YYEKEE (reference sequence). CDR3 length equals 14 residues. The CDR3 is CASGTSGSGDEQFF. The CDR3 DNA reads as TGTGCCAGCGGGACTAGCGGGAGCGGGGATGAGCAGTTCTTC.

This chain links TRBV11-2 with TRBJ2-3; D is tentatively TRBD1 or TRBD2 (5 bases each). Germline CDR1 is SGHAT and CDR2 is FQNNGV. V lost 1 base and J 9 bases, leaving 20 bases between the germline ends. The CDR3 consists of 16 residues. CDR3 sequence reads: CASSLGGTYALFTQYF. The CDR3 DNA follows: TGTGCCAGCAGCTTAGGGGGGACGTACGCGCTTTTCACGCAGTATTTT.

The V gene is TRBV28, the J gene TRBJ2-5, with 8 bases lining up with TRBD2. CDR3 length: 16 amino acids. V shed 6 bases, J shed 2 bases, and the junction held 11 bases outside the gene matches. CDR1 is MDHEN and CDR2 is SYDVKM in the germline V gene. In DNA, the CDR3 is TGTGCCAGCAGCGCCCCGGAACTAGCGGTACAAGAGACCCAGTACTTC. Translation: CASSAPELAVQETQYF.

The rearrangement uses TRBV27 and TRBJ2-5; the D gene is possibly TRBD2 (6 bases). Germline loops: CDR1 MNHEY, CDR2 SMNVEV (reference sequence). V dropped 6 bases and J dropped 3 bases, with 26 bases sitting between them. This CDR3 comprises 18 residues. As DNA, the CDR3 is TGTGCCAGCAGCCCGGAGAGGGAGGAGGCTAAGAAAGAAGAGACCCAGTACTTC. Encoded protein: CASSPEREEAKKEETQYF.

The chain has TRBV7-3 and TRBJ2-1; 11 bases agree with TRBD2. From germline, CDR1 is SGHTA and CDR2 FQGTGA. The CDR3 extends over 16 amino acids. Germline trimming cut 5 bases from V and 1 base from J; bases unmatched to any gene: 4. In DNA form, the CDR3 reads TGTGCCAGCAGCCCCATAGCGGGAGGGTCCTACAATGAGCAGTTCTTC. Translating it yields CASSPIAGGSYNEQFF.

About this clone itself: The DNA is left out, because the CDR3 cannot be placed on it with certainty; the CDR3 is given as TCRdb lists it. V gene TRBV27 combines with J gene TRBJ2-7; the table's D call, TRBD2, has no DNA check behind it. Including both end residues, the CDR3 is 16 amino acids long. Germline assignment: CDR1 MNHEY and CDR2 SMNVEV (reference sequence). The CDR3 sequence: CASSSSTSVSSYEQYF.